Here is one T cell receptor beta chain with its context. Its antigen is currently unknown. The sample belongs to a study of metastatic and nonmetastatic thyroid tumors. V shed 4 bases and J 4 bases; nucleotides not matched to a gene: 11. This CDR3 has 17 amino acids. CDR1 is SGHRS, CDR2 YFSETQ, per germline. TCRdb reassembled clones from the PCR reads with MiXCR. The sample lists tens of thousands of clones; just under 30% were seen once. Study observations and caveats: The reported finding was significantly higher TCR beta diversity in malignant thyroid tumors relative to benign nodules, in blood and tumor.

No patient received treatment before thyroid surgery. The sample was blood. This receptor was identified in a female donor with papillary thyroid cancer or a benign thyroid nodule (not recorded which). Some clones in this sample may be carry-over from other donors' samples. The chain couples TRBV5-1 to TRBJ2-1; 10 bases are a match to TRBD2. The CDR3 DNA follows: TGCGCCAGCAGCCCGGACCCCGGGACTAGCGCGTACAATGAGCAGTTCTTC. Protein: CASSPDPGTSAYNEQFF.